Here is one TCR beta chain with its context. What it recognizes is unknown. Moderate-to-severe activity, CAS ≥3, NOSPECS ≥4 and a duration under 3 months were seen in donors with ophthalmopathy. Exclusion criteria comprised other autoimmune diseases, uncontrolled infections, pregnancy or lactation in patients. Fresh peripheral blood (over 9.5 ml) yielded the PBMCs. This record belongs to a study of Graves' ophthalmopathy and Graves' hyperthyroidism. CDR3 length: 14 amino acids. Looked up from germline, CDR1 is MNHNS and CDR2 is SASEGT. V lost 6 bases, J lost 2 bases, and 14 bases lay in between. Study-wide results and caveats: Progression of ophthalmopathy was predicted by the model with about 68% sensitivity and under 75% specificity.

From RNA, the CDR3 regions of TCR beta chains were amplified and sequenced. Second-round multiplex PCR followed a first-round RT-PCR using HTBI primers. MiXCR was run by TCRdb on the multiplex PCR reads, yielding one entry per CDR3 protein. The top ten hold approximately 5.5% of the sample, which has about 170,000 distinct CDR3 sequences, over 35% seen once. The rearrangement uses TRBV6-1 and TRBJ2-7; no firm D call. Sequenced input: peripheral blood. This TCR was recovered from a middle-aged woman with Graves' ophthalmopathy. CDR3 DNA: TGTGCCAGCAGACCGTACGGAACAACCTACGAGCAGTACTTC. Protein sequence: CASRPYGTTYEQYF.